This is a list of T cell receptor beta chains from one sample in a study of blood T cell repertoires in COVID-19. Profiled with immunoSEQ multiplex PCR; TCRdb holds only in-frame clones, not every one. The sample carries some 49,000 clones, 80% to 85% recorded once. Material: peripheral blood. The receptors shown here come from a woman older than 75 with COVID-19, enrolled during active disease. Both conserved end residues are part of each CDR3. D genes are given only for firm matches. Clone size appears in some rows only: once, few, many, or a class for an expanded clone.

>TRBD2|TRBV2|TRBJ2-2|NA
CASSEKRGNGELFF
TGTGCCAGCAGTGAAAAGCGGGGTAACGGGGAGCTGTTTTTT
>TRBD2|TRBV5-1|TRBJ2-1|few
CASSSEAGSNEQFF
TGCGCCAGCAGCTCGGAAGCGGGAAGCAATGAGCAGTTCTTC
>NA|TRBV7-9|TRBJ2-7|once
CASSLAIAPYEQYF
TGTGCCAGCAGCTTAGCGATCGCGCCCTACGAGCAGTACTTC
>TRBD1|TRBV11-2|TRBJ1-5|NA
CASSLTGVGSNQPQHF
TGTGCCAGCAGCCTTACAGGGGTGGGTAGCAATCAGCCCCAGCATTTT
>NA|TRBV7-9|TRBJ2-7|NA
CATRRGDSSYEQYF
TGTGCCACCCGGAGGGGGGACAGCTCCTACGAGCAGTACTTC
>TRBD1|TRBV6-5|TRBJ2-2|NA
CASLPTGGTGELFF
TGTGCCAGTCTACCAACAGGGGGAACCGGGGAGCTGTTTTTT
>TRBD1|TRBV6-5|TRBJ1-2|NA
CASSYTGQGAGYTF
TGTGCCAGCAGTTACACGGGACAGGGGGCCGGCTACACCTTC
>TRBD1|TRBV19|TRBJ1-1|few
CASSKRQGAAEAFF
TGTGCCAGTAGTAAACGACAGGGCGCTGCTGAAGCTTTCTTT
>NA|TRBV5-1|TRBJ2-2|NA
CASSVFGLMNTGELFF
TGCGCCAGCAGCGTATTTGGACTGATGAACACCGGGGAGCTGTTTTTT
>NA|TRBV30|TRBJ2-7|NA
CAWRPLTGSYEQYF
TGTGCCTGGAGACCTCTGACAGGCTCCTACGAGCAGTACTTC
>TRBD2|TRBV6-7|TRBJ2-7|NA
CASPMTSGPSYEQYF
TGTGCCAGCCCTATGACTAGCGGACCTTCCTACGAGCAGTACTTC
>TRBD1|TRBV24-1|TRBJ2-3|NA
CATSDSGQGAGDTQYF
TGTGCCACCAGTGATTCGGGACAGGGGGCTGGGGATACGCAGTATTTT
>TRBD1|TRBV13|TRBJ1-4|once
CASSRDREKLFF
TGTGCCAGCAGCCGGGACAGAGAAAAACTGTTTTTT
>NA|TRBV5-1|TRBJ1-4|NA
CASRDSTNEKLFF
TGCGCCAGCAGGGACTCAACTAATGAAAAACTGTTTTTT
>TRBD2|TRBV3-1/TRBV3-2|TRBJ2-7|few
CASSLTSGRMYEQYF
TGTGCCAGCAGCCTGACTAGCGGGAGAATGTACGAGCAGTACTTC
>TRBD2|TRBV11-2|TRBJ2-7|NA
CASSFGAGGPYEQYF
TGTGCCAGCAGCTTTGGAGCGGGAGGGCCCTACGAGCAGTACTTC
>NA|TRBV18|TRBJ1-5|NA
CASSPPQGSGQPQHF
TGTGCCAGCTCACCACCGCAGGGGTCGGGTCAGCCCCAGCATTTT
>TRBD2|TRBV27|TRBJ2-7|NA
CASSPASGSYYEQYF
TGTGCCAGCAGTCCGGCTAGCGGGAGCTACTACGAGCAGTACTTC
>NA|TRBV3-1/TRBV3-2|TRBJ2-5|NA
CASSQAAGFRQETQYF
TGTGCCAGCAGCCAGGCTGCAGGGTTTCGGCAAGAGACCCAGTACTTC
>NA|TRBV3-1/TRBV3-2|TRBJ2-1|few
CASSHSMANEQFF
TGTGCCAGCAGCCACTCGATGGCCAATGAGCAGTTCTTC
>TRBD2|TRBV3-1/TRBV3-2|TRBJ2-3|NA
CASSFSDSGARDTQYF
TGTGCCAGCAGCTTTAGTGATAGCGGGGCCCGAGATACGCAGTATTTT
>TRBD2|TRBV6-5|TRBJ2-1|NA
CASSTSGQEYNEQFF
TGTGCCAGCTCGACTAGCGGACAAGAGTACAATGAGCAGTTCTTC
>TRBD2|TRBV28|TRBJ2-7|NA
CASSPWTSSYEQYF
TGTGCCAGCAGTCCATGGACTAGCAGCTACGAGCAGTACTTC
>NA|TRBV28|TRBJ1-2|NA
CASSSWGERYTF
TGTGCCAGCAGTTCCTGGGGGGAGAGGTACACCTTC
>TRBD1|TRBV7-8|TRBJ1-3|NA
CASTLQGVSGNTIYF
TGTGCCAGCACCTTACAGGGGGTTTCTGGAAACACCATATATTTT
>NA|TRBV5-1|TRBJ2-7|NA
CASSLDSTSSSYEQYF
TGCGCCAGCAGCTTGGATTCGACTTCAAGCTCCTACGAGCAGTACTTC